The sequence of this T cell receptor (beta chain) was determined in a study of cytomegalovirus exposure and HLA in healthy donors. Findings and limits, study-wide: Rates of TCR association differed by HLA locus in a later analysis, with DRB1 highest and HLA-C lowest. At a 0.05 false discovery rate, a later analysis found over 15,000 TCR beta sequences to be associated with HLA alleles.

Trimming pared 2 bases from V and 7 bases from J, leaving 9 bases between. The CDR3 totals 13 residues. In germline, CDR1 is MNHEY, CDR2 SMNVEV (reference sequence). Comments on this clone: The antigen is unknown.

It was with 60 Vbeta and 13 Jbeta primers that the PCR ran. The data were produced by immunoSEQ multiplex PCR, yet TCRdb's version contains in-frame clones alone and is incomplete. The sample lists some 88,000 clones, about 69% occurring once. The receptor comes from a woman under 30 in good health and CMV-seropositive. The specimen sequenced was PBMCs. The V and J genes are TRBV27 and TRBJ2-1; no definite D call. The CDR3, as DNA: TGTGCCAGCAGTTTAAGTGGAGCGAATGAGCAGTTCTTC. This codes for CASSLSGANEQFF.